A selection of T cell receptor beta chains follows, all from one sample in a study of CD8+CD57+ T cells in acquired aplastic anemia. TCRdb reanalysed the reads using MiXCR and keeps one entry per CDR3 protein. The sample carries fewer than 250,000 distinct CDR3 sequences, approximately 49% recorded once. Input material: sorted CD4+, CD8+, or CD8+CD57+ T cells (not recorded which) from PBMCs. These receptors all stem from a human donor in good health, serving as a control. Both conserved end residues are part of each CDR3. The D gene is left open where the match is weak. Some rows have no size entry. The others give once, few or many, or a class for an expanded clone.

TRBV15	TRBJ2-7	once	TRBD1	TGTGCCACCAGCGCCGGACAGGGATACGTGCAGTACTTC	CATSAGQGYVQYF
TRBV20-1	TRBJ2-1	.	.	TGCAGTGCTAGTCCCCCGCCGGGCAGGGAAGGCCCCCCTGAGCAGTTCTTC	CSASPPPGREGPPEQFF
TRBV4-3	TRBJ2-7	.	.	TGCGCCAGCAGCCAAGATGGCACGGGGAGAACCTACGAGCAGTACTTC	CASSQDGTGRTYEQYF
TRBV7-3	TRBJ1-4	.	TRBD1	TGTGCCAGCAGCCCGGCCGGGACAGTCACAACTAATGAAAAACTGTTTTTT	CASSPAGTVTTNEKLFF
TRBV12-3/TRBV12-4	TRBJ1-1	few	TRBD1	TGTGCCAGCAAGAAGACAGGGGCGTACACTGAAGCTTTCTTT	CASKKTGAYTEAFF
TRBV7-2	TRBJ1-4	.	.	TGTGCCAGCTCACCGGTGTACGGGTTTGGTAGTGAAAAACTGTTTTTT	CASSPVYGFGSEKLFF
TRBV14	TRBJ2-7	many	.	TGTGCCAGCAGCCAATACGGGAACCTCTACGAGCAGTACTTC	CASSQYGNLYEQYF
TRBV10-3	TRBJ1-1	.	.	TGTGCCATCAGTGACCCCAGGGAGGGAACTGAAGCTTTCTTT	CAISDPREGTEAFF
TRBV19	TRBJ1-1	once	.	TGTGCCAGTAGAGAGGGACCGATGAACACTGAAGCTTTCTTT	CASREGPMNTEAFF
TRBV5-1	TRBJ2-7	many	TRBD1	TGCGCCAGCAGCTTGGAGGGGGCCTCGAGCGAGCAGTACTTC	CASSLEGASSEQYF
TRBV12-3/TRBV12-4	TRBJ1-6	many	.	TGTGCCAGCAGTTGGGGCGGAGGGGATAATTCACCCCTCCACTTT	CASSWGGGDNSPLHF
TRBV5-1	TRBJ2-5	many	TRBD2	TGCGCCAGCAGCGTTGCCCTGCAGCGGGGACTACAAGAGACCCAGTACTTC	CASSVALQRGLQETQYF
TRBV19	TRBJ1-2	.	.	TGTGCCAGTAGTTCCCTGGGTGCTAACTATGGCTACACCTTC	CASSSLGANYGYTF
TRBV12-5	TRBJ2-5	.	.	TGTGCTAGTGGTTTGGGGCGAGAGACCCAGTACTTC	CASGLGRETQYF
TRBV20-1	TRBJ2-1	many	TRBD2	TGCAGTGCTACTAGCGGGGGATACAATGAGCAGTTCTTC	CSATSGGYNEQFF
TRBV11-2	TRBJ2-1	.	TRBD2	TGTGCCAGCAGCCTGACTAGCGGGAGAAACAATGAGCAGTTCTTC	CASSLTSGRNNEQFF
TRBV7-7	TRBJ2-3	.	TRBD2	TGTGCTAGCAGCTTAGGTCCGGGACTAGCGGGAGGGACAGATACGCAGTATTTT	CASSLGPGLAGGTDTQYF
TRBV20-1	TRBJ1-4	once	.	TGCAGTGCCAACCGACCGGGACAAGGGGAAAAACTGTTTTTT	CSANRPGQGEKLFF
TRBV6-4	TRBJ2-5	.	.	TGTGCCAGCAGTTATGGTGGTTCGGAGACCCAGTACTTC	CASSYGGSETQYF
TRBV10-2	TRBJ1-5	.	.	TGCGCCAGCAACGCCAGGGATCAGCCCCAGCATTTT	CASNARDQPQHF
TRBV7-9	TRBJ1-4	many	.	TGTGCCAGCAGCCCACCGTTGGGGGCTAATGAAAAACTGTTTTTT	CASSPPLGANEKLFF
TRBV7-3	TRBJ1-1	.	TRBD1	TGTGCCAGCAGCTTATTTTGGTCAGGGGGTAGGGGCACTGAAGCTTTCTTT	CASSLFWSGGRGTEAFF
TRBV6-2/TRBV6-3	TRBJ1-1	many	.	TGTGCCAGCAGCCCCGTGGAAGGAGGGACTGAAGCTTTCTTT	CASSPVEGGTEAFF
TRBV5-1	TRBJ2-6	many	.	TGCGCCAGCAGCTTGGCCACAGGCTCTGGGGCCAACGTCCTGACTTTC	CASSLATGSGANVLTF
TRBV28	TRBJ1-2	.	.	TGTGCCAGCAGGCCCGTAACAGGGCCCGCTAACTATGGCTACACCTTC	CASRPVTGPANYGYTF
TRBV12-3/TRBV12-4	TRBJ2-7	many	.	TGTGCCAGCAGACCAGGACAGCCGGGAGGCGAGCAGTACTTC	CASRPGQPGGEQYF
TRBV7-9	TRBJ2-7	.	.	TGTGCCAGCAGCTTAGAACGGAGTTTCTCCTACGAGCAGTACTTC	CASSLERSFSYEQYF
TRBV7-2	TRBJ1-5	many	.	TGTGCCAGCAGCTTAGAGGGGCAGGGTCGTCAGCCCCAGCATTTT	CASSLEGQGRQPQHF
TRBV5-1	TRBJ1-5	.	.	TGCGCCAGCAGCAGCTCCTACGAGCATTTT	CASSSSYEHF
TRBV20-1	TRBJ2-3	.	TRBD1	TGCAGTGCTAGGGGAAACGGGACAGGGAAACGCCATACGCAGTGTTTT	CSARGNGTGKRHTQCF
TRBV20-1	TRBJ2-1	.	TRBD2	TGCAGTGCAGCAGGACTAGCGGGGGGGCGCAATGAGCAGTTCTTC	CSAAGLAGGRNEQFF
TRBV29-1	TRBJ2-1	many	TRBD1	TGCAGCGTCCCTATCGTCAAGACAGGGGGCGTAGGAAATGAGCAGTTCTTC	CSVPIVKTGGVGNEQFF
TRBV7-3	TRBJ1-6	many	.	TGTGCCAGCAGCAAAGGGGGATTGGGTTCACCCCTCCACTTT	CASSKGGLGSPLHF
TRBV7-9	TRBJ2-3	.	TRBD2	TGTGCCAGCAGCTTACTAGCGGGAGTAACAGATACGCAGTATTTT	CASSLLAGVTDTQYF
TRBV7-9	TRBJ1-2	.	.	TGTGCCAGCAGCTTACCTACAGACAACTATGGCTACACCTTC	CASSLPTDNYGYTF
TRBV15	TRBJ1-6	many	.	TGTGCCACCAGCAGAGATCGGGGCAGCGATCCCTCCTATAATTCACCCCTCCACTTT	CATSRDRGSDPSYNSPLHF
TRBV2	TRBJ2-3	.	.	TGTGCCAGCAGTATGACAGTGCACACAGATACGCAGTATTTT	CASSMTVHTDTQYF
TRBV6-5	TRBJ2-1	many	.	TGTGCCAGCTCCTCCCAAGGGGGGGTCTATGAGCAGTTCTTC	CASSSQGGVYEQFF
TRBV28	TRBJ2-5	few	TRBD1	TGTGCCAGCAGTCGGCCGGGACAGGAGGCGGAGACCCAGTACTTC	CASSRPGQEAETQYF
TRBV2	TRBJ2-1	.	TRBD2	TGTGCCAGCACGGGGTGGGAGACTAGCGGCAACAATGAGCAGTTCTTC	CASTGWETSGNNEQFF
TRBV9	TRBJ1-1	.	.	TGTGCCAGCAGCGTAGAGGGGGGGGCCGACACTGAAGCTTTCTTT	CASSVEGGADTEAFF
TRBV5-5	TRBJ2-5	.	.	TGTGCCAGCAGCCAAACTAGGGGCCTGGAGACCCAGTACTTC	CASSQTRGLETQYF
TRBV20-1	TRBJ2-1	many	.	TGCAGTGCCCGGCGGATGGGGAGTTCCTACAATGAGCAGTTCTTC	CSARRMGSSYNEQFF
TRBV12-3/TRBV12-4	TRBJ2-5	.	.	TGTGCCAGCAGCGCGGGGAAAGAGACCCAGTACTTC	CASSAGKETQYF
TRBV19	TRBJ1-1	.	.	TGTGCCAGTAGCAAACGACGGGACGAAGGAATGAACACTGAAGCTTTCTTT	CASSKRRDEGMNTEAFF
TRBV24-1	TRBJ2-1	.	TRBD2	TGTGCCACCTCACTAGCGGGGGGGCTCAATGAGCAGTTCTTC	CATSLAGGLNEQFF
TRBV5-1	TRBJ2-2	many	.	TGCGCCAGCGTTACACCGAACACCGGGGAGCTGTTTTTT	CASVTPNTGELFF
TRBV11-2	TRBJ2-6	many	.	TGTGCCAGCAGCTTAGGGTTTTCTGGGGCCAACGTCCTGACTTTC	CASSLGFSGANVLTF
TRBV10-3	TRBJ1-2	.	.	TGTGCCATCAGTGAGTCTTCGACCCTCAGGGAATTAGACTATGGCTACACCTTC	CAISESSTLRELDYGYTF
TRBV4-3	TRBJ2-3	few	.	TGCGCCAGCAGCCAAGATGGGGATACGCAGTATTTT	CASSQDGDTQYF
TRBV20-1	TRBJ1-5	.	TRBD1	TGCAGTGCTAGAGGGTGGACAGGGGTTGGTCAGCCCCAGCATTTT	CSARGWTGVGQPQHF
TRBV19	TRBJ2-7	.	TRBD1	TGTGCCAGTAGTATGGACAGGGGCTCCTACGAGCAGTACTTC	CASSMDRGSYEQYF
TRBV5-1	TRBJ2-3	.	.	TGCGCCAGCAGCTTGGGGGGGGGGGGCCCCACAGATACGCAGTATTTT	CASSLGGGGPTDTQYF
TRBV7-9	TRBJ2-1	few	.	TGTGCCAGCGGGATCAATCGGGTTAACAATGAGCAGTTCTTC	CASGINRVNNEQFF
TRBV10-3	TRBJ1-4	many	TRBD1	TGTGCCATCAAGCCGGGACAGGGAGACGAAAAACTGTTTTTT	CAIKPGQGDEKLFF